This entry features one TCR beta chain sequence. Sequencing was performed with immunoSEQ multiplex PCR; in TCRdb, only in-frame clones are kept and a portion is missing. The table includes approximately 8,800 clones, 60% to 80% detected once. The CDR3 is 20 residues long. The junction had 10 bases not matched to a gene; V was cut back by 0 bases and J by 0 bases. Per the germline V gene, CDR1 is ENHRY and CDR2 is SYGVKD. This entry comes from a study of sequential checkpoint blockade in melanoma. Across the study: After both sequences, patients received maintenance nivolumab.

Treatment indicated: randomized to nivolumab then ipilimumab (arm A) or the reverse (arm B). Live CD3+CD8+ CD19− CD56− cells were sorted from PBMCs. This specimen consisted of CD8+ T cells sorted from blood (inferred from file names), obtained from a patient given nivolumab and ipilimumab in sequence. The gene calls are TRBV10-3 and TRBJ2-7, with TRBD2 identical over 14 bases. The sequence was collected from a human donor with melanoma. For the CDR3, the DNA is TGTGCCATCAGTGAGTCTGGGACTAGCGGGAGTAAGTCCATCTCCTACGAGCAGTACTTC. Residues: CAISESGTSGSKSISYEQYF.